Following are 32 T cell receptor beta chains from one sample sequenced in a study of neurological immune-mediated disorders. TCRdb reanalysed the 5' RACE reads using MiXCR and keeps one entry per CDR3 protein. The repertoire includes 45,000 to 50,000 distinct CDR3 sequences, roughly 4% of them detected once, and 5.7% sits in the top ten. The sequenced material came from PBMCs. Every receptor here comes from a woman aged 60 to 75 with multiple sclerosis.

The J gene is TRBJ2-3, the V gene TRBV24-1, with D possibly being TRBD2 (6 bases). CDR1 is KGHDR and CDR2 is SFDVKD in the germline V gene. The CDR3 sequence is 13 residues long. Trimming cost V 7 bases and J 2 bases, with 9 bases left between them. CDR3 bases: TGTGCCACCAGCCGGGACTCCACAGATACGCAGTATTTT. Translating gives CATSRDSTDTQYF.

The chain has TRBV27 and TRBJ2-3; D possibly corresponds to TRBD2 (5 bases). The CDR3 is 17 amino acids. V was trimmed by 3 bases and J by 3 bases, leaving 19 bases between them. The germline V gene encodes CDR1 MNHEY and CDR2 SMNVEV (reference sequence). The CDR3 DNA sequence: TGTGCCAGCAGTTTCCTACCCACGCGGGCCTTTACAGATACGCAGTATTTT. Its translation is CASSFLPTRAFTDTQYF.

This clonotype has a count of ten or more. The chain combines TRBV5-1 with TRBJ1-1; 8 positions match TRBD1. CDR3 length: 15 amino acids. V shed 4 bases, J shed 4 bases, and the junction held 9 bases outside the gene matches. The germline V gene has CDR1 SGHRS and CDR2 YFSETQ. The CDR3 DNA reads TGCGCCAGCAGCCCCCTCCAGGGGGCGGGCACTGAAGCTTTCTTT. This sequence encodes CASSPLQGAGTEAFF.

Ten or more counts support this clonotype. The V gene is TRBV20-1, the J gene TRBJ2-1, with TRBD2 matching over 16 bases. Germline-derived CDR1 and CDR2 are DFQATT and SNEGSKA (reference sequence). The ends lost 3 bases at V and 7 bases at J; junction bases unmatched: 12. The CDR3 runs 18 residues. CDR3 sequence (DNA): TGCAGTGCTAGGGAAGAGGGACTAGCGGGAGGGCCGCGAAATGAGCAGTTCTTC. This codes for CSAREEGLAGGPRNEQFF.

This clonotype was seen only a few times. This sequence joins TRBV9 and TRBJ1-2; a possible D gene is TRBD1 (5 bases). Germline values: CDR1 SGDLS, CDR2 YYNGEE. The germline V and J ends were trimmed by 3 bases and 4 bases, with 10 bases remaining between them. The CDR3 contains 13 residues. The CDR3 DNA reads TGTGCCAGCAGCGATTCGGGACCCTATGGCTACACCTTC. The encoded protein is CASSDSGPYGYTF.

The rearrangement uses TRBV7-8 and TRBJ2-3; either TRBD1 or TRBD2 may supply D (5 bases each). CDR3 length: 16 amino acids. CDR1 is SGHVS, CDR2 FQNEAQ, per germline. The V gene lost 1 base and the J gene lost 2 bases, with 13 bases spanning the gap. This CDR3 reads CASSLEEGTFTDTQYF. In DNA form, the CDR3 reads TGTGCCAGCAGCTTAGAGGAAGGGACCTTCACAGATACGCAGTATTTT.

Ten or more counts support this clonotype. This CDR3 is CASTFGVLGTEAFF. CDR3 sequence (DNA): TGTGCCAGCACCTTTGGGGTGTTGGGCACTGAAGCTTTCTTT. The chain has TRBV11-2 and TRBJ1-1, with D unresolved. With 7 bases removed from V and 4 bases from J, the gap between germline ends came to 16 bases. This CDR3 is 14 amino acids long. Germline V gene data show CDR1 as SGHAT and CDR2 as FQNNGV.

This clonotype was counted many times. The V gene is TRBV5-6, the J gene TRBJ2-4; the D is unclear. V was pared by 1 base and J by 5 bases, with 7 bases between. CDR3 length: 13 residues. The germline CDR1 and CDR2 sequences are SGHDT and YYEEEE. The DNA for the CDR3 is TGTGCCAGCAGCTTGACCCCCGAAAACATTCAGTACTTC. This sequence encodes CASSLTPENIQYF.

On this clonotype: Because it lacks the conserved phenylalanine or tryptophan at the end, this CDR3 is likely a read error. The chain joins TRBV7-2 to TRBJ2-5; tentative D call: TRBD2 (6 bases). V was pared by 4 bases and J by 5 bases, with 17 bases between. Germline lookup yields CDR1 SGHTA and CDR2 FQGNSA. The CDR3 is 15 residues long. The DNA for the CDR3 is TGTGCCAGCAGCTCGATACTAGCAGGGCGGGAGACCCAGTACATC. This sequence encodes CASSSILAGRETQYI.

At least ten counts were recorded for this clonotype. The rearrangement links TRBV5-1 to TRBJ2-1; 10 bases line up with TRBD2. Germline V gene sequence: CDR1 SGHRS, CDR2 YFSETQ. The CDR3 totals 13 residues. Trimming removed 0 bases from V and 10 bases from J; junction bases left unmatched: 1. CDR3 DNA sequence: TGCGCCAGCAGCTTGGGACTAGCGGGCGAGCAGTTCTTC. It yields the protein CASSLGLAGEQFF. Complete variable domain (other parts from reference TRBV5-1 and TRBJ2-1): KAGVTQTPRYLIKTRGQQVTLSCSPISGHRSVSWYQQTPGQGLQFLFEYFSETQRNKGNFPGRFSGRQFSNSRSEMNVSTLELGDSALYLCASSLGLAGEQFFGPGTRLTVL.

The gene calls are TRBV20-1 and TRBJ2-5; no definite D call. Trimming cost V 7 bases and J 0 bases, with 6 bases left between them. Germline V gene lookup returns CDR1 DFQATT and CDR2 SNEGSKA (reference sequence). The CDR3 is 11 amino acids. The CDR3: CSGEHQETQYF. CDR3 DNA: TGCAGTGGCGAGCACCAAGAGACCCAGTACTTC.

This clonotype came up many times. V usage is TRBV5-6 and J usage is TRBJ2-3, with 11 bases identical to TRBD2. The CDR3 sequence is 15 residues long. Germline V gene data show CDR1 as SGHDT and CDR2 as YYEEEE. The ends lost 1 base at V and 8 bases at J; junction bases unmatched: 6. CDR3 sequence reads: CASSLSALAGGTQYF. The DNA for the CDR3 is TGTGCCAGCAGCTTGTCGGCTCTAGCGGGGGGTACGCAGTATTTT.

This clonotype was seen many times. The chain has TRBV29-1 and TRBJ2-5, with TRBD2 identical over 10 bases. The CDR3 covers 12 residues. Germline loops: CDR1 SQVTM, CDR2 ANQGSEA. The V gene end was trimmed by 5 bases and the J gene end by 4 bases; junction bases not matched to a gene: 1. The DNA of the CDR3 is TGCAGCGTTCGGACTAGCGGAGAGACCCAGTACTTC. It encodes CSVRTSGETQYF.

There are many counts of this clonotype. The chain joins TRBV7-2 to TRBJ1-2, with D tentatively TRBD1 (6 bases). The germline V and J ends were trimmed by 5 bases and 3 bases, with 16 bases remaining between them. Germline V CDR1 and CDR2: SGHTA, FQGNSA. CDR3 size: 15 residues. CDR3 bases: TGTGCCAGCAGCCCCTCATGGGGGGGCGACTATGGCTACACCTTC. Translated, it gives CASSPSWGGDYGYTF.

This clonotype occurred many times. V usage is TRBV29-1 and J usage is TRBJ1-1; D is uncertain. CDR1 is SQVTM, CDR2 ANQGSEA, per germline. Trimming took off 7 bases at V and 5 bases at J, with 5 bases between the two ends. The CDR3 totals 9 residues. Here the CDR3 reads CSAGTEAFF. The CDR3, as DNA: TGCAGCGCAGGTACTGAAGCTTTCTTT.

This clonotype was seen repeatedly, ten times or more. The chain recombines TRBV10-3 with TRBJ1-5; D not resolved. Germline CDR1 ENHRY, CDR2 SYGVKD. With 7 bases removed from V and 4 bases from J, the gap between germline ends came to 11 bases. The CDR3 sequence is 13 residues long. The CDR3 is CAITNWVNQPQHF. CDR3 bases: TGTGCCATCACCAATTGGGTGAATCAGCCCCAGCATTTT.

In its sample, this clonotype was seen many times. The chain recombines TRBV5-1 with TRBJ2-3; D not resolved. V was trimmed by 0 bases and J by 3 bases, leaving 5 bases between them. Germline V gives CDR1 SGHRS, CDR2 YFSETQ. The CDR3 totals 13 residues. The CDR3 DNA is TGCGCCAGCAGCTTGGACATAACAGATACGCAGTATTTT. Amino acids: CASSLDITDTQYF.

This clonotype was counted at least ten times. V usage is TRBV12-3 or TRBV12-4 and J usage is TRBJ1-4; 9 positions match TRBD1. The CDR3 has 14 amino acids. Unmatched junction bases numbered 3, after V lost 5 bases and J lost 5 bases. In DNA form, the CDR3 reads TGTGCCAGCAGTCAGACAGGGGGGAATGAAAAACTGTTTTTT. As protein: CASSQTGGNEKLFF.

This clonotype was recorded many times. The chain employs TRBV12-3 or TRBV12-4 and TRBJ1-1, with D hard to call. The CDR3 is 13 residues long. V was cut by 5 bases and J by 8 bases, with 15 bases left in between. The DNA for the CDR3 is TGTGCCAGCAGTCCCGGGTTATGGAGGGAAGCTTTCTTT. It codes for CASSPGLWREAFF.

The chain joins TRBV12-3 or TRBV12-4 to TRBJ1-5, with D tentatively TRBD1 (5 bases). V was cut by 2 bases and J by 5 bases, with 10 bases left in between. The CDR3 totals 14 residues. The CDR3, as DNA: TGTGCCAGCAGTTTATCCAGGGTGGATCAGCCCCAGCATTTT. Encoded protein: CASSLSRVDQPQHF.

This clonotype has at least ten counts. V and J are TRBV5-1 and TRBJ1-1; TRBD1 might be the D (6 bases). CDR3 length: 15 amino acids. From germline, CDR1 is SGHRS and CDR2 YFSETQ. V lost 1 base, J lost 3 bases, and 13 bases lay in between. DNA for the CDR3: TGCGCCAGCAGCTTGACAGGGTCCGGGGACACTGAAGCTTTCTTT. This gives the protein CASSLTGSGDTEAFF.

This clonotype was seen at least ten times. The CDR3: CASSLEGIADTQYF. CDR3 DNA: TGCGCCAGCAGCTTGGAGGGGATCGCAGATACGCAGTATTTT. The gene calls are TRBV5-1 and TRBJ2-3, with D possibly being TRBD1 (5 bases). The CDR3 extends over 14 amino acids. Trimming removed 0 bases from V and 4 bases from J, with 9 bases in between. Germline CDR1 and CDR2: SGHRS and YFSETQ.

This clonotype was seen a few times. The chain joins TRBV9 to TRBJ1-1; D gene ambiguous. Between the trimmed V and J ends, which lost 7 bases and 0 bases, there was a span of 4 bases. There are 11 residues in the CDR3. The germline gives CDR1 SGDLS, CDR2 YYNGEE. The CDR3 region has the DNA TGTGCCAGCGGGGTGAACACTGAAGCTTTCTTT. Protein product: CASGVNTEAFF.

This clonotype was detected many times. The chain has TRBV9 and TRBJ2-5, with 7 bases matching TRBD1. After removal of 4 bases from V and 2 bases from J, the junction contained 11 bases not matched to a gene. Germline assignment: CDR1 SGDLS and CDR2 YYNGEE. The CDR3 is 16 residues long. The CDR3: CASSSRQGSWQETQYF. CDR3 DNA: TGTGCCAGCAGCAGCCGACAGGGATCGTGGCAAGAGACCCAGTACTTC.

The chain joins TRBV9 to TRBJ1-2, with 10 bases identical to TRBD1. V shed 3 bases, J shed 3 bases, and the junction held 5 bases outside the gene matches. The CDR3 totals 15 residues. The V gene's germline CDR1 is SGDLS and CDR2 YYNGEE. The CDR3 sequence is CASSAGDRGDYGYTF. DNA for the CDR3: TGTGCCAGCAGCGCTGGGGACAGGGGCGACTATGGCTACACCTTC.

This clonotype was seen ten or more times. This chain joins TRBV2 and TRBJ2-3; the match to TRBD1 covers 10 bases. J lost 6 bases, V lost 7 bases, and 7 bases had no gene match. Germline V gene sequence: CDR1 SNHLY, CDR2 FYNNEI. The CDR3 is 14 amino acids. CDR3: CASNSGTGDDTQYF. DNA of the CDR3: TGTGCCAGCAACTCCGGGACAGGGGATGATACGCAGTATTTT.

This clonotype was seen many times. The rearrangement joins TRBV6-2 or TRBV6-3 to TRBJ1-5; unclear D gene. The CDR3 length is 12 residues. With 6 bases removed from V and 2 bases from J, the gap between germline ends came to 5 bases. The V gene's germline CDR1 is MNHEY and CDR2 SVGEGT. CDR3 sequence reads: CASRDGNQPQHF. The CDR3 bases are TGTGCCAGCAGGGATGGCAATCAGCCCCAGCATTTT.

This clonotype showed up many times. V and J are TRBV10-3 and TRBJ2-1; 8 bases align to TRBD2. CDR1 is ENHRY and CDR2 is SYGVKD in the germline V gene. V lost 3 bases, J lost 7 bases, and 11 bases stayed unmatched. CDR3 length: 16 residues. The CDR3 DNA is TGTGCCATCAGTGAATTAGGTACTAGCGGAAGAAATGAGCAGTTCTTC. It encodes CAISELGTSGRNEQFF.

To note about this clonotype: Germline is not matched at one junction end, which may reflect a read error. The rearrangement uses TRBV3-1 and TRBJ1-2; D gene uncertain. Germline V lookup: CDR1 LGHDT, CDR2 YNNKEL (reference sequence). CDR3 size: 11 residues. The chain's CDR3 is CASRQDEGYTF. CDR3 nucleotides: TGTGCCAGCCGCCAAGACGAGGGCTACACCTTC.

This clonotype was seen at least ten times. The genes are TRBV12-3 or TRBV12-4 and TRBJ2-1; 9 bases agree with TRBD2. This CDR3 has 15 amino acids. Unmatched junction bases numbered 7, after V lost 5 bases and J lost 5 bases. CDR3 residues: CASSQAAGGNNEQFF. The CDR3 nucleotides read TGTGCCAGCAGTCAGGCGGCGGGGGGGAACAATGAGCAGTTCTTC.

This clonotype is labeled as medium-sized. This chain connects TRBV12-3 or TRBV12-4 to TRBJ1-5; no clear D. Trimming left V 0 bases short and J 7 bases short, with 4 bases between. This CDR3 comprises 12 residues. As DNA, the CDR3 is TGTGCCAGCAGTTTAGCGACGCAGCCCCAGCATTTT. This codes for CASSLATQPQHF.

At least ten counts were recorded for this clonotype. Compared with germline, one end of the junction differs, possibly owing to a read error. The chain carries TRBV20-1 and TRBJ1-2, with D uncertain. CDR1 and CDR2 (germline): DFQATT, SNEGSKA (reference sequence). The CDR3 spans 13 residues. The CDR3 loop is CSAREQAKYGYTF. The CDR3, as DNA: TGCAGTGCTAGAGAGCAAGCTAAATATGGCTACACCTTC.